Below, 21 T cell receptor beta chains from the same sample are listed, as sequenced in a study of tumor-infiltrating lymphocytes in oesophageal squamous cell carcinoma. In TCRdb, the PCR reads were re-called with MiXCR into one record per CDR3 protein. The table lists over 20,000 distinct CDR3 sequences, around two fifths of them singletons, with approximately 38% in the top ten. Material: esophageal tumor tissue. The origin of the receptors is a male donor with esophageal squamous cell carcinoma.

On this clonotype: A much larger clone lies one base from this, so it may be a read error. The V gene is TRBV7-9, the J gene TRBJ2-3; 12 bases are a match to TRBD1. V was pared by 5 bases and J by 14 bases, with 17 bases of the junction left unmatched. This CDR3 region has 16 residues. Germline V gives CDR1 SEHNR, CDR2 FQNEAQ (reference sequence). CDR3 bases: TGTGCCAGCAGCCCCGGGACAGGGGGCGGCACCGGGGAGCTGTATTTT. It translates to CASSPGTGGGTGELYF.

This clonotype was observed at least ten times. The rearrangement joins TRBV6-1 to TRBJ2-3; 7 nucleotides align to TRBD1. CDR1 and CDR2 (germline): MNHNS, SASEGT. The CDR3 totals 15 residues. The V and J ends lost 6 bases and 4 bases, in that order; junction bases with no gene match: 10. The CDR3 reads CASRIQGRGADTQYF. The CDR3 nucleotides read TGTGCCAGCAGGATACAGGGGAGAGGCGCAGATACGCAGTATTTT.

This clonotype was seen ten or more times. The chain uses TRBV25-1 and TRBJ2-7; TRBD2 agrees at 7 bases. Germline V gene data show CDR1 as MGHDK and CDR2 as SYGVNS. The length of the CDR3 is 16 residues. V dropped 5 bases and J dropped 2; count of bases not matched to a gene: 12. CDR3 protein: CASSNPGGGAPYEQYF. CDR3 coding DNA: TGTGCCAGCAGTAACCCGGGAGGAGGGGCTCCCTACGAGCAGTACTTC.

Points on this clonotype: The CDR3 end shows no conserved phenylalanine or tryptophan, and so a read error is likely. The DNA is left out, because the CDR3 cannot be placed on it with certainty; the CDR3 is given as TCRdb lists it. The chain carries TRBV7-8 and TRBJ2-1; the table's D call of TRBD1 was not tested on the DNA. The CDR3 totals 18 residues, both ends included. From germline, CDR1 is SGHVS and CDR2 FQNEAQ. The CDR3 sequence is CASSLVPATGPYGYTFGS.

This clonotype came up once. The chain carries TRBV7-9 and TRBJ2-7; D remains unclear. The J call is uncertain, as TRBJ2-1 better fits the DNA end. Germline CDR1 is SEHNR and CDR2 is FQNEAQ (reference sequence). This CDR3 has 15 residues. The CDR3 nucleotides read TGTGCCAGCAGCTTAGGAGGTGTCCCCTACAATGAGCAGTTCTTC. Its translation is CASSLGGVPYNEQFF.

At least ten counts were recorded for this clonotype. One junction end does not reproduce the germline sequence, and a read error may be involved. This chain links TRBV12-3 or TRBV12-4 with TRBJ1-6; perhaps TRBD1 as D (5 bases). The CDR3 covers 17 residues. CDR3 coding DNA: TGTGCCAGCAGTTTTGGGGCTGAACTCTCCTATAATTCACCCCTCCACTTC. Amino acids: CASSFGAELSYNSPLHF.

V gene TRBV7-3 combines with J gene TRBJ2-3, with D uncertain. The DNA end is more similar to TRBJ2-5, so the J call may be wrong. CDR3 size: 9 residues. Looked up from germline, CDR1 is SGHTA and CDR2 is FQGTGA. This CDR3 reads CASYDSQYF. In DNA form, the CDR3 reads TGTGCCAGCTATGACTCCCAGTACTTC.

The CDR3 DNA reads as TGCGCCAGCAGCCAAGATGGGTGGAGAGATGGAAACACCATATATTTT. It translates to CASSQDGWRDGNTIYF. The chain carries TRBV4-1 and TRBJ1-3; D not resolved. CDR3 size: 16 residues. Germline assignment: CDR1 MGHRA and CDR2 YSYEKL. V was cut by 0 bases and J by 3 bases, with 12 bases left in between.

The chain joins TRBV7-9 to TRBJ1-3, with TRBD1 identical over 7 bases. V lost 0 bases and J lost 8; bases outside the gene matches: 4. The CDR3 spans 14 residues. CDR1 is SEHNR, CDR2 FQNEAQ, per germline (reference sequence). The CDR3 region is CASSLAGGVDTIYF. The CDR3 coding sequence is TGTGCCAGCAGCTTAGCAGGGGGCGTAGACACCATATATTTT. The variable domain in full, completed from reference TRBV7-9 and TRBJ1-3, reads DTGVSQNPRHKITKRGQNVTFRCDPISEHNRLYWYRQTLGQGPEFLTYFQNEAQLEKSRLLSDRFSAERPKGSFSTLEIQRTEQGDSAMYLCASSLAGGVDTIYFGEGSWLTVV.

This clonotype came up many times. The V call is TRBV12-3 or TRBV12-4, the J call TRBJ2-3, with D uncertain. V shed 2 bases and J shed 3 bases, with 9 bases lying between them. The CDR3 covers 14 residues. The CDR3 region has the DNA TGTGCCAGCAGTTTATCTGGACGGACAGATACGCAGTATTTT. It translates to CASSLSGRTDTQYF.

Concerning this clonotype itself: Here the CDR3 omits its conserved ending phenylalanine or tryptophan, so a read error is the likely source. No DNA is shown, since the ends of the CDR3 on it are uncertain; the CDR3 is the one TCRdb lists. V and J are TRBV10-2 and TRBJ2-3; no check of the table's D call, TRBD2, against the DNA was made. Looked up from germline, CDR1 is WSHSY and CDR2 is SAAADI. Counting both end residues, the CDR3 totals 16 amino acids. This CDR3 reads CASSEPGPHYEQYFGP.

This clonotype was counted many times. V and J are TRBV6-1 and TRBJ1-5, with 11 bases lining up with TRBD1. V was pared by 8 bases and J by 5 bases, with 5 bases of the junction left unmatched. The CDR3 is made up of 14 amino acids. Per the germline V gene, CDR1 is MNHNS and CDR2 is SASEGT. CDR3: CASGQGASDQPQHF. CDR3 bases: TGTGCCAGCGGACAGGGGGCCTCGGATCAGCCCCAGCATTTT.

The chain recombines TRBV7-4 with TRBJ2-3; D is tentatively TRBD1 or TRBD2 (5 bases each). Deletions cut 7 bases from V and 11 bases from J, with 22 bases between. Germline V gene data show CDR1 as SGHVT and CDR2 as SQSDAQ. CDR3 length equals 14 residues. For the CDR3, the DNA is TGTGCCAGCACGGGACGGTCGAGCTCCTACGAGCAGTATTTT. It yields the protein CASTGRSSSYEQYF.

In its sample, this clonotype was seen a few times. The chain has TRBV13 and TRBJ2-4; the D gene is possibly TRBD2 (6 bases). The DNA matches TRBJ2-7 better at its end, which makes the J call doubtful. Germline assignment: CDR1 PRHDT and CDR2 FYEKMQ (reference sequence). The CDR3 loop spans 13 amino acids. CDR3 sequence: CASSLAWGDEQYF. The CDR3, as DNA: TGTGCCAGCAGCTTAGCCTGGGGGGACGAGCAGTACTTC.

With respect to this clonotype: A read error may explain this, as a much larger clone is one base away. This chain links TRBV2 with TRBJ2-1; 7 nucleotides line up with TRBD2. TRBJ2-7 explains the end of the DNA better; the J call may be wrong. The V gene's germline CDR1 is SNHLY and CDR2 FYNNEI. The CDR3 has 15 amino acids. The DNA of the CDR3 is TGTGCCAGCAGGGAGCGGGATGAATCCTACAATGAGCAGTACTTC. Translated: CASRERDESYNEQYF.

Many counts were recorded for this clonotype. The V and J genes are TRBV5-6 and TRBJ2-5; the D is unclear. Germline CDR1 SGHDT, CDR2 YYEEEE. CDR3 size: 14 residues. V lost 3 bases to trimming and J lost 4 bases, with 13 bases between them. CDR3 in amino acids: CASSSPYGPETQYF. The CDR3 nucleotides are TGTGCCAGCAGCTCCCCTTACGGCCCAGAGACCCAGTACTTC.

To note about this clonotype: Here the CDR3 omits its conserved ending phenylalanine or tryptophan, so a read error is the likely source. No DNA is shown, since the ends of the CDR3 on it are uncertain; the CDR3 is the one TCRdb lists. V and J are TRBV7-8 and TRBJ2-3; the tabulated D call, TRBD1, remains unverified against the DNA. The germline V gene encodes CDR1 SGHVS and CDR2 FQNEAQ. The CDR3 spans 14 amino acids, including both terminal residues. CDR3 sequence reads: CASSLGTGEQYFGT.

In its sample, this clonotype was seen a few times. A much larger clone differs from this one at a single base, so this may be a read error. This chain joins TRBV10-3 and TRBJ2-5, with 9 bases fitting TRBD2. Germline-derived CDR1 and CDR2 are ENHRY and SYGVKD. The CDR3 contains 14 residues. Germline trimming cut 4 bases from V and 11 bases from J; bases unmatched to any gene: 11. The CDR3 spells CAISVSGSFTGQYF. The CDR3 DNA follows: TGTGCCATCAGTGTTAGCGGGAGCTTTACGGGGCAGTACTTC.

The chain joins TRBV10-3 to TRBJ2-6, with TRBD1 identical over 9 bases. The V gene's germline CDR1 is ENHRY and CDR2 SYGVKD. Germline trimming cut 8 bases from V and 0 bases from J; bases unmatched to any gene: 8. This CDR3 is 17 amino acids long. CDR3 in DNA: TGTGCCATCTCCCCCGGACAGGGGTTCTCTGGGGCCAACGTCCTGACTTTC. Protein: CAISPGQGFSGANVLTF.

Of note for this clonotype: Lacking the conserved final phenylalanine or tryptophan, this CDR3 likely reflects a read error. The limits of the CDR3 on the DNA are not certain, so only TCRdb's listed CDR3 is given. The chain uses TRBV6-5 and TRBJ1-5; the D call TRBD1 from the table was never checked on the DNA. The V gene's germline CDR1 is MNHEY and CDR2 SVGAGI. From its first to its last residue, the CDR3 has 9 amino acids. CDR3: CASSLTTGT.

This clonotype was seen repeatedly, ten times or more. The gene calls are TRBV27 and TRBJ2-2; no clear D gene. CDR1 is MNHEY, CDR2 SMNVEV, per germline (reference sequence). The CDR3 length is 17 residues. V gave up 7 bases and J gave up 7 bases, with 25 bases separating them. The DNA of the CDR3 is TGTGCCAGCACTTCCTCCCCCCCTCAAAGGGCGAGCGGGGAGCTGTTTTTT. Protein product: CASTSSPPQRASGELFF.